These 15 T cell receptor beta chains came from one sample sequenced in a study of shared clonotypes between healthy human individuals. Generated by immunoSEQ multiplex PCR, the TCRdb table keeps only in-frame clones and is missing some. The sample contains about 2.3 million clones, 90% to 95% of which appear only once. Material: naive CD4+ T cells from PBMCs. Subset in this sample: CD45RA+ positively selected. The receptors were sampled from a man aged 18-30 years in good health. Some clones in this sample may be carry-over from other donors' samples.

DNA of the CDR3: TGTGCCAGCAGTTACTCGGGGGGAGCCGGAACCTACGAGCAGTACTTC. Translation: CASSYSGGAGTYEQYF. V is TRBV6-5 and J is TRBJ2-7, with TRBD2 as a possible D gene (6 bases). Germline assignment: CDR1 MNHEY and CDR2 SVGAGI. The CDR3 is 16 amino acids. Trimming took off 0 bases at V and 2 bases at J, with 14 bases between the two ends.

The V call is TRBV15, the J call TRBJ1-1, with D hard to call. The CDR3 runs 12 residues. Germline CDR1 and CDR2: LNHNV and YYDKDF (reference sequence). Trimming removed 4 bases at V and 1 base at J, with 4 bases between. This chain's CDR3 is CATSTGNTEAFF. CDR3 sequence (DNA): TGTGCCACCAGCACAGGGAACACTGAAGCTTTCTTT. The variable domain in full, with the rest retrieved from reference TRBV15 and TRBJ1-1, is DAMVIQNPRYQVTQFGKPVTLSCSQTLNHNVMYWYQQKSSQAPKLLFHYYDKDFNNEADTPDNFQSRRPNTSFCFLDIRSPGLGDTAMYLCATSTGNTEAFFGQGTRLTVV.

The CDR3 coding sequence is TGCGCCAGCAGCGAGCAGGGAGATACGCAGTATTTT. The encoded protein is CASSEQGDTQYF. The rearrangement links TRBV5-1 to TRBJ2-3; a possible D gene is TRBD1 (5 bases). CDR1 SGHRS and CDR2 YFSETQ come from the germline V gene. V was shortened by 4 bases and J by 5 bases, with 8 bases between the two germline ends. This CDR3 is built from 12 residues.

The chain carries TRBV15 and TRBJ1-2; D call uncertain. V was cut by 1 base and J by 0 bases, with 6 bases left in between. The CDR3 has 14 amino acids. Germline CDR1 reads LNHNV; CDR2 reads YYDKDF (reference sequence). CDR3 sequence (DNA): TGTGCCACCAGCAGAGGGGAAGCTAACTATGGCTACACCTTC. It codes for CATSRGEANYGYTF.

This rearrangement joins TRBV6-6 to TRBJ2-7; the D gene is possibly TRBD2 (6 bases). The ends were cut back, 0 bases at V and 2 bases at J, with 11 bases in the middle. CDR3 size: 15 residues. Germline V gives CDR1 MNHNY, CDR2 SVGAGI (reference sequence). CDR3 protein: CASSYSTRETYEQYF. As DNA, the CDR3 is TGTGCCAGCAGTTACTCGACCCGGGAGACCTACGAGCAGTACTTC.

The chain uses TRBV6-1 and TRBJ2-1, with D possibly matching TRBD2 (5 bases). CDR3 size: 17 residues. Germline-derived CDR1 and CDR2 are MNHNS and SASEGT. V was shortened by 4 bases and J by 7 bases, with 23 bases between the two germline ends. CDR3 nucleotide sequence: TGTGCCAGCAGTGGGGGAGTTCTGGCGTCCCTAGTGAATGAGCAGTTCTTC. Encoded protein: CASSGGVLASLVNEQFF.

The chain couples TRBV28 to TRBJ1-1; D is possibly TRBD1 (5 bases). The V and J ends lost 3 bases and 5 bases respectively, with 13 bases between them. Germline V CDR1 and CDR2: MDHEN, SYDVKM. The CDR3 length is 14 residues. As DNA, the CDR3 is TGTGCCAGCAGTTTCCCGCAGGGTGGTACTGAAGCTTTCTTT. This gives the protein CASSFPQGGTEAFF.

In regard to this clone: At one end, the junction sequence differs from germline, possibly due to a read error. The chain links TRBV27 to TRBJ2-7, with 9 bases that match TRBD2. This CDR3 region has 14 residues. The V gene's germline CDR1 is MNHEY and CDR2 SMNVEV (reference sequence). The CDR3 protein is CASSLWGGGGEQYF. The CDR3 region has the DNA TGTGCCAGCAGCTTATGGGGCGGGGGGGGCGAGCAGTACTTC.

This chain uses TRBV5-1 with TRBJ2-7; TRBD1 matches at 10 bases. The CDR3 consists of 14 residues. The ends lost 3 bases at V and 5 bases at J; junction bases unmatched: 5. Looked up from germline, CDR1 is SGHRS and CDR2 is YFSETQ. CDR3 coding DNA: TGCGCCAGCAGCTGGCAGACAGGGGGCAACGAGCAGTACTTC. Protein sequence: CASSWQTGGNEQYF.

This clone has just a few counts. V usage is TRBV30 and J usage is TRBJ1-5; D call uncertain. This CDR3 contains 13 residues. Per the germline V gene, CDR1 is GTSNPN and CDR2 is SVGIG (reference sequence). The germline V and J ends were trimmed by 0 bases and 8 bases, with 11 bases remaining between them. As DNA, the CDR3 is TGTGCCTGGAGTGTAAGGCCCCCGGAGCCCCAGCATTTT. Its protein product is CAWSVRPPEPQHF.

This clone was counted once. This chain connects TRBV29-1 to TRBJ1-2; 7 bases map to TRBD1. The germline V gene has CDR1 SQVTM and CDR2 ANQGSEA. This CDR3 has 12 residues. V shed 6 bases and J 5 bases; nucleotides not matched to a gene: 6. CDR3 in amino acids: CSVNRGGYGYTF. Written as DNA, the CDR3 is TGCAGCGTAAACAGGGGCGGGTATGGCTACACCTTC.

The rearrangement links TRBV4-3 to TRBJ2-1; unclear D gene. The germline gives CDR1 LGHNA, CDR2 YSLEER. V gave up 0 bases and J gave up 9 bases, with 9 bases separating them. The CDR3 has 13 amino acids. The CDR3 reads CASSQDYTTEQFF. For the CDR3, the DNA is TGCGCCAGCAGCCAAGATTACACGACTGAGCAGTTCTTC.

This clone was counted only a few times. Different DNA sequences within this sample yield the same CDR3. The chain couples TRBV7-2 to TRBJ1-3, with D possibly being TRBD1 (5 bases). The germline V and J ends were trimmed by 5 bases and 4 bases, with 12 bases remaining between them. Germline V CDR1 and CDR2: SGHTA, FQGNSA. CDR3 length equals 14 residues. CDR3 DNA: TGTGCCAGCAGCCTCGGGACCTCGGGAAACACCATATATTTT. It codes for CASSLGTSGNTIYF.

This chain links TRBV2 with TRBJ1-4; no clear D gene. Germline V gene data show CDR1 as SNHLY and CDR2 as FYNNEI. Trimming removed 7 bases from V and 6 bases from J, with 18 bases in between. This CDR3 contains 15 residues. The CDR3 protein is CASTTMVGRDEKLFF. For the CDR3, the DNA is TGTGCCAGCACCACTATGGTAGGGAGGGATGAAAAACTGTTTTTT.

This chain connects TRBV15 to TRBJ1-2; possibly TRBD1 for D (5 bases). The CDR3 contains 16 residues. Trimming pared 1 base from V and 4 bases from J, leaving 16 bases between. Germline values: CDR1 LNHNV, CDR2 YYDKDF (reference sequence). The CDR3 coding sequence is TGTGCCACCAGCAGAGCTGTGGCGCAGGGAGGCTATGGCTACACCTTC. This gives the protein CATSRAVAQGGYGYTF.